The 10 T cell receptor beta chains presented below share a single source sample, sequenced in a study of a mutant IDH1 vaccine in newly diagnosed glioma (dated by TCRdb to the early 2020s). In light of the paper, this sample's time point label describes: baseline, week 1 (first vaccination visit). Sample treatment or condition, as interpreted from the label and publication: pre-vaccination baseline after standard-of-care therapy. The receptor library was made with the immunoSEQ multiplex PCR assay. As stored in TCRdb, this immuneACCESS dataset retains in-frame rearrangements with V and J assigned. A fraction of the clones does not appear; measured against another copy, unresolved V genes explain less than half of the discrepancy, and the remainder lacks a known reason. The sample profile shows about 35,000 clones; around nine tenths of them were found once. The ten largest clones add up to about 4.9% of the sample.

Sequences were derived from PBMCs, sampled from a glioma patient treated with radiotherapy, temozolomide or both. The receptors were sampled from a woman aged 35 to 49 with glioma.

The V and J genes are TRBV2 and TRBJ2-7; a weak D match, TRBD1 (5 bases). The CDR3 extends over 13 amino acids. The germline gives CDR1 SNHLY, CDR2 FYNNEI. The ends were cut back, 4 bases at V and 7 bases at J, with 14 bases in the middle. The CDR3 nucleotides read TGTGCCAGCAGTGGGACACAGGTCGGGGAGCAGTACTTC. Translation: CASSGTQVGEQYF.

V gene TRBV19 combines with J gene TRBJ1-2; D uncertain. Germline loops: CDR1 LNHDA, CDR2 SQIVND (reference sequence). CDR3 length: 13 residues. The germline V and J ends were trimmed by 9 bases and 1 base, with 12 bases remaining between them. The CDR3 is CASGRQINYGYTF. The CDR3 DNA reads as TGTGCCAGCGGACGGCAGATTAACTATGGCTACACCTTC.

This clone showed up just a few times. The CDR3 nucleotides read TGTGCCAGTAGTATCCTGTTTGGGCTGTATAGCAATCAGCCCCAGCATTTT. Its translation: CASSILFGLYSNQPQHF. The J gene is TRBJ1-5, the V gene TRBV19; D not certain. Germline CDR1 reads LNHDA; CDR2 reads SQIVND (reference sequence). V gave up 3 bases and J gave up 0 bases, with 15 bases separating them. The CDR3 extends over 17 amino acids. Full variable domain (rest looked up from reference TRBV19 and TRBJ1-5): DGGITQSPKYLFRKEGQNVTLSCEQNLNHDAMYWYRQDPGQGLRLIYYSQIVNDFQKGDIAEGYSVSREKKESFPLTVTSAQKNPTAFYLCASSILFGLYSNQPQHFGDGTRLSIL.

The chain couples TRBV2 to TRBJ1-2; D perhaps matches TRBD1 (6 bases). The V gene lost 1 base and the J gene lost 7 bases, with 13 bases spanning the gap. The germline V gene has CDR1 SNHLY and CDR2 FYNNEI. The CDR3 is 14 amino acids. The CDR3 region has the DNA TGTGCCAGCAGTGAAGGATGGGGGGCAGGTGGCTACACCTTC. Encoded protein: CASSEGWGAGGYTF.

CDR3 protein: CASSTGAAHTQYF. For the CDR3, the DNA is TGTGCCAGCAGCACAGGGGCCGCACATACGCAGTATTTT. This rearrangement joins TRBV11-1 to TRBJ2-3; 7 nucleotides align to TRBD1. From germline, CDR1 is SGHAT and CDR2 FQDESV (reference sequence). This CDR3 is 13 amino acids long. The V gene end was trimmed by 5 bases and the J gene end by 7 bases; junction bases not matched to a gene: 6.

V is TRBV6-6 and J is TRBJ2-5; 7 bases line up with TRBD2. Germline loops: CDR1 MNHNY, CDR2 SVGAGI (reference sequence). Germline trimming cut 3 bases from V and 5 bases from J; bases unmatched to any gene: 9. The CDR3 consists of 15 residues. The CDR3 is CASSYSGGMVETQYF. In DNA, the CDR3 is TGTGCCAGCAGTTATTCCGGGGGGATGGTGGAGACCCAGTACTTC.

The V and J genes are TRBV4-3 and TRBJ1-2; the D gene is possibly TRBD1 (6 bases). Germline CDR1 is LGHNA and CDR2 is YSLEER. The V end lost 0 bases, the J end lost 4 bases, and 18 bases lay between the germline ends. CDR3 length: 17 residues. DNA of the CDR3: TGCGCCAGCAGCCAAGATAGCCTAACCGAGGGGGGCTATGGCTACACCTTC. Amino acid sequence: CASSQDSLTEGGYGYTF.

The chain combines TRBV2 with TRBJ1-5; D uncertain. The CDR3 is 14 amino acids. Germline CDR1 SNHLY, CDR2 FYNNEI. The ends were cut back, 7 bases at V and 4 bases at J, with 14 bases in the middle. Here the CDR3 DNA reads TGTGCCAGCAACACCCTTAGACTTAATCAGCCCCAGCATTTT. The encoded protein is CASNTLRLNQPQHF. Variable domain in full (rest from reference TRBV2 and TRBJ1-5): EPEVTQTPSHQVTQMGQEVILRCVPISNHLYFYWYRQILGQKVEFLVSFYNNEISEKSEIFDDQFSVERPDGSNFTLKIRSTKLEDSAMYFCASNTLRLNQPQHFGDGTRLSIL.

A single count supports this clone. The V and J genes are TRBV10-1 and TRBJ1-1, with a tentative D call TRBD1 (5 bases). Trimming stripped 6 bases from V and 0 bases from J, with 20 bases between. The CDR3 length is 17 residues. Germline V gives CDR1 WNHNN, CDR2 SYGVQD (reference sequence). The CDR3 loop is CASRGLTSPGLNTEAFF. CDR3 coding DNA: TGCGCCAGCAGGGGGCTGACCTCACCGGGCCTGAACACTGAAGCTTTCTTT.

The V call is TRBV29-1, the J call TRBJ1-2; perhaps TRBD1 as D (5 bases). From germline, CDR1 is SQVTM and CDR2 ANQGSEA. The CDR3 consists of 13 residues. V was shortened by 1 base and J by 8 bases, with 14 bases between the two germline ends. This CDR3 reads CSVEGRAGMGYTF. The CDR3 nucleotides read TGCAGCGTTGAAGGAAGAGCAGGGATGGGCTACACCTTC.